The table lists the clone carrying this T cell receptor (beta chain) with a few counts. Each CDR3 protein gets one entry after TCRdb re-called the reads with MiXCR. The sample lists approximately 190,000 distinct CDR3 sequences; under 30% were seen once. The sample belongs to a study of T cell repertoires in cytomegalovirus infection. The CDR3 is 16 residues long. V shed 5 bases and J shed 6 bases, with 19 bases lying between them. The germline CDR1 and CDR2 sequences are LNHDA and SQIVND (reference sequence). What was sequenced was PBMCs. The chain carries TRBV19 and TRBJ2-2, with D perhaps being TRBD1 or TRBD2 (6 bases each). The TCR was taken from a human donor in good health (CMV status not recorded). Some clones in this sample may be carry-over from other donors' samples. The CDR3 DNA follows: TGTGCCAGTAGTCCCCCAGGGAGGAGGACAGCCGGGGAGCTGTTTTTT. This translates into CASSPPGRRTAGELFF. Filled out from reference TRBV19 and TRBJ2-2, the complete variable domain reads DGGITQSPKYLFRKEGQNVTLSCEQNLNHDAMYWYRQDPGQGLRLIYYSQIVNDFQKGDIAEGYSVSREKKESFPLTVTSAQKNPTAFYLCASSPPGRRTAGELFFGEGSRLTVL.